The 28 T cell receptor beta chains listed next were all sequenced from one sample in a study of blood T cell repertoires in COVID-19. Libraries were prepared by immunoSEQ multiplex PCR; TCRdb keeps only in-frame clonotypes and omits some of them. The table records more than 150,000 clones, roughly 74% of them present only once. Sample: peripheral blood. The receptors were gathered from a woman older than 75 with acute or convalescent COVID-19.

This clone has only a few counts. This rearrangement joins TRBV6-1 to TRBJ1-2, with a possible D match to TRBD1 (6 bases). Trimming removed 1 base from V and 4 bases from J, with 10 bases in between. The CDR3 is 14 amino acids. The V gene's germline CDR1 is MNHNS and CDR2 SASEGT. The CDR3: CASSEGAGAYGYTF. CDR3 DNA: TGTGCCAGCAGTGAAGGTGCAGGGGCCTATGGCTACACCTTC.

DNA for the CDR3: TGTGCCACCAGTACAGGGGGCGGTATTCCTAGCTCCTACAATGAGCAGTTCTTC. This gives the protein CATSTGGGIPSSYNEQFF. The V and J genes are TRBV24-1 and TRBJ2-1, with 9 bases identical to TRBD1. Trimming cost V 6 bases and J 0 bases; bases outside gene matches: 11. The CDR3 is 18 amino acids. Per germline, CDR1 KGHDR and CDR2 SFDVKD.

As for this clone: The identical CDR3 is also encoded by other nucleotide sequences in the sample. CDR3 loop: CAWSVIEAGVQFF. CDR3 nucleotide sequence: TGTGCCTGGAGTGTAATCGAGGCGGGAGTGCAGTTCTTC. The rearrangement uses TRBV30 and TRBJ2-1, with 7 bases identical to TRBD2. In germline, CDR1 is GTSNPN, CDR2 SVGIG (reference sequence). This CDR3 has 13 amino acids. V was clipped by 0 bases and J by 12 bases; unmatched bases: 8.

This clone was observed once. The J gene is TRBJ2-7, the V gene TRBV6-5, with D unclear. The V gene lost 4 bases and the J gene lost 7 bases, with 14 bases spanning the gap. This CDR3 region has 13 residues. Germline CDR1 MNHEY, CDR2 SVGAGI. The CDR3 DNA sequence: TGTGCCAGCAGTTTCCCACAGACAAGGGAGCAGTACTTC. Its protein is CASSFPQTREQYF.

V and J are TRBV5-1 and TRBJ2-5; the D is unclear. The CDR3 loop spans 12 amino acids. In germline, CDR1 is SGHRS, CDR2 YFSETQ. With 2 bases removed from V and 2 bases from J, the gap between germline ends came to 4 bases. CDR3 sequence (DNA): TGCGCCAGCAGCTTAGCTCAAGAGACCCAGTACTTC. Its protein product is CASSLAQETQYF.

This chain uses TRBV3-1 (or the pseudogene TRBV3-2) with TRBJ1-2, with 7 bases matching TRBD1. The germline V gene has CDR1 LGHDT and CDR2 YNNKEL (reference sequence). Trimming removed 7 bases from V and 6 bases from J; junction bases left unmatched: 11. The CDR3 totals 14 residues. CDR3: CASTISSGGHGYTF. In nucleotides, the CDR3 is TGTGCCAGCACCATATCCTCAGGGGGACATGGCTACACCTTC.

The chain recombines TRBV28 with TRBJ1-6; D perhaps matches TRBD1 (5 bases). Per germline, CDR1 MDHEN and CDR2 SYDVKM. CDR3 length equals 15 residues. V lost 6 bases and J lost 6, with 15 bases in between. The CDR3 here is CASSPRVGGNSPLHF. In DNA, the CDR3 is TGTGCCAGCAGCCCCCGGGTGGGGGGTAATTCACCCCTCCACTTT.

On this clone itself: Other DNA sequences within the sample encode an identical CDR3. This chain connects TRBV7-9 to TRBJ1-1, with a possible D match to TRBD1 (5 bases). Germline CDR1 reads SEHNR; CDR2 reads FQNEAQ (reference sequence). The V end lost 1 base, the J end lost 1 base, and 7 bases lay between the germline ends. This CDR3 is 14 amino acids long. For the CDR3, the DNA is TGTGCCAGCAGCTTAGGTACAGGGAACACTGAAGCTTTCTTT. Protein product: CASSLGTGNTEAFF.

The V gene is TRBV30, the J gene TRBJ2-1, with D perhaps TRBD2 (5 bases). CDR3 length: 14 amino acids. Germline V CDR1 and CDR2: GTSNPN, SVGIG (reference sequence). V shed 6 bases and J shed 7 bases, with 19 bases lying between them. The CDR3 loop is CACNHRYTGNEQFF. The CDR3, as DNA: TGTGCCTGTAACCACCGATACACGGGAAATGAGCAGTTCTTC.

The V call is TRBV18, the J call TRBJ2-1; TRBD1 might be the D (7 bases). V lost 0 bases and J 2 bases, leaving 11 bases between the germline ends. Germline V gives CDR1 KGHSH, CDR2 LQKENI. This CDR3 has 16 residues. The CDR3 reads CASSPPGGTAYNEQFF. The CDR3 nucleotides read TGTGCCAGCTCACCACCAGGCGGGACAGCCTACAATGAGCAGTTCTTC.

This chain connects TRBV28 to TRBJ1-3; D remains ambiguous. CDR1 is MDHEN, CDR2 SYDVKM, per germline. The CDR3 contains 13 residues. Trimming pared 3 bases from V and 2 bases from J, leaving 5 bases between. CDR3 loop: CASSFPAGNTIYF. In DNA form, the CDR3 reads TGTGCCAGCAGTTTCCCCGCTGGAAACACCATATATTTT.

The chain uses TRBV4-2 and TRBJ1-3, with 7 nucleotides matching TRBD1. Germline V CDR1 and CDR2: LGHNA, YNFKEQ. This CDR3 region has 17 residues. V dropped 1 base and J dropped 0; count of bases not matched to a gene: 6. CDR3 protein: CASSQVQTGSSGNTIYF. CDR3 in DNA: TGTGCCAGCAGCCAAGTGCAGACAGGGTCCTCTGGAAACACCATATATTTT.

The chain recombines TRBV4-1 with TRBJ1-2, with 8 bases identical to TRBD1. Trimming cost V 0 bases and J 8 bases; bases outside gene matches: 8. CDR3 length: 15 residues. The germline V gene has CDR1 MGHRA and CDR2 YSYEKL. The CDR3 sequence is CASSQEGAGGRGYTF. The DNA of the CDR3 is TGCGCCAGCAGCCAAGAGGGGGCAGGGGGCCGAGGCTACACCTTC.

The chain carries TRBV6-6 and TRBJ1-1, with 8 bases matching TRBD1. J was trimmed by 0 bases and V by 5 bases; bases with no gene match: 8. Looked up from germline, CDR1 is MNHNY and CDR2 is SVGAGI (reference sequence). The CDR3 totals 16 residues. CDR3 region: CASSTGTGLMNTEAFF. The CDR3 region has the DNA TGTGCCAGCAGTACCGGGACAGGCCTCATGAACACTGAAGCTTTCTTT.

J is TRBJ1-4 and V is TRBV7-8; no reliable D call. From germline, CDR1 is SGHVS and CDR2 FQNEAQ. The CDR3 is 16 residues long. V was trimmed by 5 bases and J by 3 bases, leaving 16 bases between them. Here the CDR3 DNA reads TGTGCCAGCAGCCGCACTAGGACCGGAGCTAATGAAAAACTGTTTTTT. Its protein product is CASSRTRTGANEKLFF.

The rearrangement joins TRBV28 to TRBJ1-1; weak D call: TRBD1 (6 bases). Looked up from germline, CDR1 is MDHEN and CDR2 is SYDVKM. There are 13 residues in the CDR3. Trimming pared 2 bases from V and 3 bases from J, leaving 7 bases between. The CDR3 reads CASSLPGDTEAFF. The CDR3 DNA follows: TGTGCCAGCAGTTTACCAGGGGACACTGAAGCTTTCTTT.

The rearrangement joins TRBV5-4 to TRBJ1-6; D may be TRBD1 (5 bases). Germline CDR1 is SGHNT and CDR2 is YYREEE (reference sequence). This CDR3 contains 14 residues. V lost 4 bases, J lost 3 bases, and 8 bases lay in between. Written as DNA, the CDR3 is TGTGCCAGCAGCCCGGGGGTCTATAATTCACCCCTCCACTTT. Translated, it gives CASSPGVYNSPLHF.

The chain recombines TRBV3-1 (or the pseudogene TRBV3-2) with TRBJ2-7; 9 bases are a match to TRBD1. The germline gives CDR1 LGHDT, CDR2 YNNKEL (reference sequence). The trim removed 4 bases at V and 0 bases at J, leaving 10 bases unmatched. There are 17 residues in the CDR3. The CDR3 reads CASSPTPGQGLSYEQYF. Here the CDR3 DNA reads TGTGCCAGCAGCCCGACACCGGGACAGGGCCTCTCCTACGAGCAGTACTTC.

V usage is TRBV19 and J usage is TRBJ2-3; no firm D call. V was pared by 0 bases and J by 7 bases, with 5 bases between. Germline V CDR1 and CDR2: LNHDA, SQIVND (reference sequence). The CDR3 is made up of 12 amino acids. CDR3 loop: CASSIERHTQYF. As DNA, the CDR3 is TGTGCCAGTAGTATAGAGCGGCATACGCAGTATTTT.

In this sample, this clone turned up a few times. The chain employs TRBV5-1 and TRBJ2-2, with 11 nucleotides matching TRBD1. With 4 bases clipped from V and 4 bases from J, the junction kept 9 bases outside the gene matches. The CDR3 runs to 17 residues. CDR1 is SGHRS, CDR2 YFSETQ, per germline. CDR3 bases: TGCGCCAGCAGCCTGCTGGCCGGGACAGGGGGCACCGGGGAGCTGTTTTTT. It encodes CASSLLAGTGGTGELFF.

This chain joins TRBV12-5 and TRBJ1-5; a weak D match, TRBD1 (5 bases). Germline V gene sequence: CDR1 LGHNT, CDR2 FRNRAP. V was pared by 1 base and J by 9 bases, with 10 bases between. CDR3 length equals 13 residues. CDR3 sequence reads: CASGLEGISPQHF. The CDR3 region has the DNA TGTGCTAGTGGTTTGGAGGGGATATCGCCCCAGCATTTT.

The V gene is TRBV27, the J gene TRBJ2-7, with 7 nucleotides matching TRBD2. Germline lookup yields CDR1 MNHEY and CDR2 SMNVEV (reference sequence). V lost 6 bases, J lost 3 bases, and 8 bases stayed unmatched. The CDR3 consists of 14 residues. The CDR3, as DNA: TGTGCCAGCAGAAGAGCGGGAATAAACTACGAGCAGTACTTC. Amino acid sequence: CASRRAGINYEQYF.

The genes are TRBV9 and TRBJ1-3; a possible D gene is TRBD1 (5 bases). V was cut by 4 bases and J by 7 bases, with 18 bases left in between. Germline V gives CDR1 SGDLS, CDR2 YYNGEE. The CDR3 loop spans 15 amino acids. The CDR3 loop reads CASSPQQDPRNTIYF. The DNA of the CDR3 is TGTGCCAGCAGCCCACAACAGGACCCTAGGAACACCATATATTTT.

V is TRBV5-5 and J is TRBJ1-6, with D maybe TRBD1 (5 bases). The V and J ends lost 0 bases and 6 bases respectively, with 13 bases between them. The CDR3 has 16 amino acids. The germline gives CDR1 SGHKS, CDR2 YYEKEE (reference sequence). This CDR3 is CASSLGPTGVNSPLHF. CDR3 nucleotide sequence: TGTGCCAGCAGCTTGGGGCCAACAGGTGTTAATTCACCCCTCCACTTT.

This chain links TRBV5-6 with TRBJ1-6; D call uncertain. This CDR3 has 17 amino acids. The ends were cut back, 0 bases at V and 4 bases at J, with 14 bases in the middle. Per germline, CDR1 SGHDT and CDR2 YYEEEE. The CDR3 sequence: CASSLAGENSYNSPLHF. As DNA, the CDR3 is TGTGCCAGCAGCTTGGCCGGGGAAAACTCTTATAATTCACCCCTCCACTTT.

The rearrangement links TRBV29-1 to TRBJ2-2; TRBD2 might be the D (6 bases). The CDR3 consists of 14 residues. In germline, CDR1 is SQVTM, CDR2 ANQGSEA. Trimming cost V 7 bases and J 4 bases, with 16 bases left between them. The CDR3 spells CSGGGLRVTGELFF. CDR3 nucleotide sequence: TGCAGCGGTGGGGGACTGCGGGTCACCGGGGAGCTGTTTTTT.

For the CDR3, the DNA is TGTGCCAGCAGTTACAGCGGGGGGGCAGATACGCAGTATTTT. It is translated as CASSYSGGADTQYF. The chain uses TRBV6-5 and TRBJ2-3, with 10 bases that match TRBD2. Germline assignment: CDR1 MNHEY and CDR2 SVGAGI. This CDR3 is 14 amino acids long. J lost 4 bases, V lost 2 bases, and 0 bases had no gene match.

The CDR3 nucleotides are TGTGCCAGCAGTTTAGCACAGGGGGCGCGAGTACAGCCCCAGCATTTT. Its protein is CASSLAQGARVQPQHF. This rearrangement joins TRBV28 to TRBJ1-5; TRBD1 aligns across 9 bases. The CDR3 sequence is 16 residues long. Germline CDR1 and CDR2: MDHEN and SYDVKM. The junction had 9 bases not matched to a gene; V was cut back by 2 bases and J by 7 bases.